Below, one T cell receptor beta chain is given with its context. Its cognate antigen is unknown. Stated time point: 2015-2016 season, pre-vaccination. Per time point, roughly 35-100 mL of blood was sampled. This sample was included in a study of follicular helper T cells after annual influenza vaccination. Points from the study as a whole: Undersampling of the much larger non-cTfh compartments could not be excluded for influenza clone enrichment.

Only in-frame clones appear in the TCRdb table, and some are missing; sequencing was by immunoSEQ multiplex PCR. The top ten hold approximately 0.67% of the sample, which has about 5,600 clones, roughly 82% seen once. The CDR3 totals 14 residues. Germline assignment: CDR1 MNHEY and CDR2 SVGAGI. V was clipped by 6 bases and J by 2 bases; unmatched bases: 6. The chain is built from TRBV6-5 and TRBJ1-1; 7 positions agree with TRBD1. The material sequenced was CXCR5- memory CD4+ T cells sorted from blood, taken on the day of influenza vaccination. The TCR comes from an adult who received the influenza vaccine. The CDR3 DNA reads TGTGCCAGCAGAAAGGGGGCCTTAAACACTGAAGCTTTCTTT. This gives the protein CASRKGALNTEAFF.